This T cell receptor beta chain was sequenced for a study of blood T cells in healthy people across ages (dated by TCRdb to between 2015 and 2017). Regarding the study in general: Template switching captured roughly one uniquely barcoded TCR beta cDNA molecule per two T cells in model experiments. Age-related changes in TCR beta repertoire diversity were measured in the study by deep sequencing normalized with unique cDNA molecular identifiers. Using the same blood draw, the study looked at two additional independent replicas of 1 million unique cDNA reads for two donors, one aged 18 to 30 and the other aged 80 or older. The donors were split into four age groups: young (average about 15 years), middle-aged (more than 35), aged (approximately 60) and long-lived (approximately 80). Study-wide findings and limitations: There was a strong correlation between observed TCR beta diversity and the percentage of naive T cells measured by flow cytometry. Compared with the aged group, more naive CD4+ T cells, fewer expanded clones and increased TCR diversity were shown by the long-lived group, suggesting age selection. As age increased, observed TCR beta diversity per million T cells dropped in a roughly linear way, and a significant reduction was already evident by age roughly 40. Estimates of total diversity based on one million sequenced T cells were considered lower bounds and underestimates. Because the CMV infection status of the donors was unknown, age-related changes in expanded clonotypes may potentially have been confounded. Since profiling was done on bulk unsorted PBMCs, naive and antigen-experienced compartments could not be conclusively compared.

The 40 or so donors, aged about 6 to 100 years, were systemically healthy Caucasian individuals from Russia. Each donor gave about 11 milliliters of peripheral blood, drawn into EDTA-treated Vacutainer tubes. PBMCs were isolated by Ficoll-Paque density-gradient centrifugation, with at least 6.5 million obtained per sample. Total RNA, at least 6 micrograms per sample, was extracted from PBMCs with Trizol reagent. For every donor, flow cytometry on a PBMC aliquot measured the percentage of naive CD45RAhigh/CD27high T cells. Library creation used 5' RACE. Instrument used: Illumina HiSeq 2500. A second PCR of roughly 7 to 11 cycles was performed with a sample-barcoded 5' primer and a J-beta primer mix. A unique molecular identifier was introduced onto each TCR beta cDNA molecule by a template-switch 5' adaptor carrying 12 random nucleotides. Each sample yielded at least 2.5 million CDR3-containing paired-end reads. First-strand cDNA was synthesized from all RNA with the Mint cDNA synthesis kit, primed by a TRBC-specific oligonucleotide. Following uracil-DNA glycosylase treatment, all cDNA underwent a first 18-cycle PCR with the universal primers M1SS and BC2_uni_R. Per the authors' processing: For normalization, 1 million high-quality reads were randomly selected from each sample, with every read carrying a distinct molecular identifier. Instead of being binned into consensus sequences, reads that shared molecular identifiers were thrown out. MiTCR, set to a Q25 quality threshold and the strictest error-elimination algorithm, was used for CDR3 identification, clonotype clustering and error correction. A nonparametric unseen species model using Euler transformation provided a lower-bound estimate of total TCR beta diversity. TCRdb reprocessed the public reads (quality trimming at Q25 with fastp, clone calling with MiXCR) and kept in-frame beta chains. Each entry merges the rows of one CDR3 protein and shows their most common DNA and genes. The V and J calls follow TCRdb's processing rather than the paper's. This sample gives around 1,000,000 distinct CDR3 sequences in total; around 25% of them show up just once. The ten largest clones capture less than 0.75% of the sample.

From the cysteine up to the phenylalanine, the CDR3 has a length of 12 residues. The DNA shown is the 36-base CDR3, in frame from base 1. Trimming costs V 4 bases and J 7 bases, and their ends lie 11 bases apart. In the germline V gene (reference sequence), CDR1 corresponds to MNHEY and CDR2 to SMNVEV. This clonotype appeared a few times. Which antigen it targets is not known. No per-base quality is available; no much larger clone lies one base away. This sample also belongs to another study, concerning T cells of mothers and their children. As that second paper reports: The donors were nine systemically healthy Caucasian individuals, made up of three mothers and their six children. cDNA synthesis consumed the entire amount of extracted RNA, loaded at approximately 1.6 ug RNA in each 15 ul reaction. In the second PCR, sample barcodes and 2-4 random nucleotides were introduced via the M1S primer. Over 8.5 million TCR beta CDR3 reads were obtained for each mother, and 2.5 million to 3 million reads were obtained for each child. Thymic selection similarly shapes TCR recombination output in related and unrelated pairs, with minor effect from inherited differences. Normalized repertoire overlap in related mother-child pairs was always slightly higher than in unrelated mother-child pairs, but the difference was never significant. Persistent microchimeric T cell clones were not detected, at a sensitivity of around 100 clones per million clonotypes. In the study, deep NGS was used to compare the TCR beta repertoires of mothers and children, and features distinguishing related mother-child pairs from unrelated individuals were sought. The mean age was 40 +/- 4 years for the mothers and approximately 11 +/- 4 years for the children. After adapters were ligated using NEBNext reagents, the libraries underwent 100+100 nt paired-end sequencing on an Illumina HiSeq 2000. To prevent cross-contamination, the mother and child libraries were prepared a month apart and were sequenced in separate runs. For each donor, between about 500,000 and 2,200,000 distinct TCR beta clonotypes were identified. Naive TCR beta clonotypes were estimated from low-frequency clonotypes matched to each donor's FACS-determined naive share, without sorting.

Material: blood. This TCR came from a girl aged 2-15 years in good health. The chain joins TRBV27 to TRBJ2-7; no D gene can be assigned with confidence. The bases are TGTGCCAGCAGTTCATCCCTGTCTGAGCAGTACTTC. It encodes CASSSSLSEQYF.